One and the same sample provided the 2 T cell receptor beta chains below, sequenced in a study of blood T cell repertoires in COVID-19. Using immunoSEQ multiplex PCR, the repertoire was profiled, and TCRdb retains in-frame clones only, with some absent. The sample gives over 250,000 clones, roughly 91% of which show up once; approximately 2% is in the top ten. The sample was PBMCs or T cells enriched from blood (not recorded which). These receptors all stem from an older woman who had recovered from COVID-19.

This chain uses TRBV10-3 with TRBJ2-7, with TRBD1 matching 8 bases. Germline loops: CDR1 ENHRY, CDR2 SYGVKD. This CDR3 is built from 16 residues. J gave up 3 bases and V 3 bases, and 10 bases lay outside the gene matches. The CDR3 bases are TGTGCCATCAGTGATTCCGCGGGCGGGACAGGCTACGAGCAGTACTTC. This encodes CAISDSAGGTGYEQYF.

Remarks on this clone: The same CDR3 arises from other DNA sequences in this sample as well. The V gene is TRBV3-1 (or the pseudogene TRBV3-2), the J gene TRBJ2-5; D remains unclear. From germline, CDR1 is LGHDT and CDR2 YNNKEL (reference sequence). V gave up 0 bases and J gave up 5 bases, with 7 bases separating them. This CDR3 has 13 residues. The CDR3 is CASSQDLRETQYF. The CDR3 DNA follows: TGTGCCAGCAGCCAAGATTTGCGGGAGACCCAGTACTTC.